This entry lists 22 T cell receptor beta chains sequenced from one sample in a study of spatial heterogeneity in lung cancer. This sample's time point: sample taken at primary tumor resection. The sequenced material consisted of unsorted whole RNA from tumor, nontumor lung or frozen PBMC. TCRdb processed the 5' RACE reads anew with MiXCR; each CDR3 protein has one entry. This sample yields some 87,000 distinct CDR3 sequences, of which about 9.4% are seen a single time; less than 8.5% belongs to the top ten. The specimen comprised PBMCs, sampled at surgery. Receptors were obtained from a male donor with early-stage non-small cell lung cancer.

This sequence joins TRBV28 and TRBJ2-1, with 12 positions matching TRBD1. V lost 6 bases to trimming and J lost 0 bases; unmatched junction nucleotides: 3. Germline V gives CDR1 MDHEN, CDR2 SYDVKM. The length of the CDR3 is 16 residues. The CDR3 reads CASRGQGASSYNEQFF. The CDR3 bases are TGTGCCAGCAGGGGACAGGGGGCTAGCTCCTACAATGAGCAGTTCTTC.

This clonotype was detected only a few times. This chain connects TRBV29-1 to TRBJ1-1; D ambiguous. Trimming took 4 bases from V and 1 from J, leaving 19 bases between them. Germline lookup yields CDR1 SQVTM and CDR2 ANQGSEA. The CDR3 has 16 amino acids. This chain's CDR3 is CSVADLPRPGNTEAFF. The CDR3 DNA sequence: TGCAGCGTTGCGGACCTCCCCCGTCCGGGGAACACTGAAGCTTTCTTT. Based on the CDR3 plus reference TRBV29-1 and TRBJ1-1, the full variable domain is SAVISQKPSRDICQRGTSLTIQCQVDSQVTMMFWYRQQPGQSLTLIATANQGSEATYESGFVIDKFPISRPNLTFSTLTVSNMSPEDSSIYLCSVADLPRPGNTEAFFGQGTRLTVV.

Comment on this clonotype: One junction end does not reproduce the germline sequence, and a read error may be involved. The V and J genes are TRBV6-5 and TRBJ2-1, with 13 nucleotides matching TRBD2. The CDR3 is made up of 13 amino acids. Germline V lookup: CDR1 MNHEY, CDR2 SVGAGI. The CDR3 sequence: CASRPGLAGLWVF. The CDR3 DNA follows: TGTGCCAGCAGACCGGGACTAGCGGGATTGTGGGTCTTC.

V usage is TRBV6-1 and J usage is TRBJ1-6; the D gene is possibly TRBD1 (5 bases). Germline V CDR1 and CDR2: MNHNS, SASEGT. V lost 8 bases, J lost 6 bases, and 14 bases lay in between. This CDR3 is built from 14 residues. The CDR3 sequence is CASGVSRVNSPLHF. CDR3 bases: TGTGCCAGCGGAGTTAGCAGGGTTAATTCACCCCTCCACTTT.

This clonotype came up many times. This rearrangement joins TRBV5-1 to TRBJ2-4; D remains unclear. The CDR3 has 13 residues. With 0 bases removed from V and 5 bases from J, the gap between germline ends came to 6 bases. In germline, CDR1 is SGHRS, CDR2 YFSETQ. The DNA for the CDR3 is TGCGCCAGCAGCTTGGGTTCAGAAAACATTCAGTACTTC. It encodes CASSLGSENIQYF.

This clonotype turned up a few times. V usage is TRBV6-2 or TRBV6-3 and J usage is TRBJ2-3; D remains ambiguous. The CDR3 extends over 14 amino acids. From germline, CDR1 is MNHEY and CDR2 SVGEGT. Trimming pared 2 bases from V and 2 bases from J, leaving 8 bases between. The chain's CDR3 is CASSYPGDTDTQYF. The CDR3 DNA is TGTGCCAGCAGTTACCCTGGAGACACAGATACGCAGTATTTT.

This clonotype was seen repeatedly, ten times or more. The chain links TRBV28 to TRBJ2-7, with a weak D call TRBD2 (5 bases). CDR1 and CDR2 from the germline V gene are MDHEN and SYDVKM. This CDR3 has 17 residues. Trimming took off 5 bases at V and 2 bases at J, with 22 bases between the two ends. The CDR3 DNA reads as TGTGCCAGCAGTCCAGTAGGGCGTGGGGAGAGGGCCTACGAGCAGTACTTC. As protein: CASSPVGRGERAYEQYF.

This chain's CDR3 is CASSPPGQGATKNIQYF. As DNA, the CDR3 is TGCGCCAGCAGCCCCCCCGGCCAGGGGGCAACCAAAAACATTCAGTACTTC. The rearrangement joins TRBV5-1 to TRBJ2-4, with TRBD1 identical over 8 bases. There are 17 residues in the CDR3. Germline V gene sequence: CDR1 SGHRS, CDR2 YFSETQ. After removal of 4 bases from V and 2 bases from J, the junction contained 11 bases not matched to a gene.

This clonotype was seen only a few times. The V gene is TRBV6-2 or TRBV6-3, the J gene TRBJ2-5; possibly TRBD1 for D (5 bases). Germline CDR1 is MNHEY and CDR2 is SVGEGT. V was pared by 5 bases and J by 2 bases, with 12 bases between. This CDR3 is 14 amino acids long. The CDR3 loop is CASSPVTVQETQYF. In DNA form, the CDR3 reads TGTGCCAGCAGTCCTGTGACAGTTCAAGAGACCCAGTACTTC.

This clonotype came up a few times. The chain is built from TRBV7-6 and TRBJ2-1; the D call may be TRBD1 or TRBD2 (5 bases each). The germline V gene has CDR1 SGHVS and CDR2 FNYEAQ. The V and J ends lost 3 bases and 7 bases respectively, with 19 bases between them. This CDR3 comprises 16 residues. The CDR3 loop is CASSLGVPSDSNEQFF. The CDR3 DNA follows: TGTGCCAGCAGCTTGGGGGTCCCCTCCGATTCGAATGAGCAGTTCTTC. Looking up the rest from reference TRBV7-6 and TRBJ2-1 gives the full variable domain: GAGVSQSPRYKVTKRGQDVALRCDPISGHVSLYWYRQALGQGPEFLTYFNYEAQQDKSGLPNDRFSAERPEGSISTLTIQRTEQRDSAMYRCASSLGVPSDSNEQFFGPGTRLTVL.

The sample holds many counts of this clonotype. This chain connects TRBV6-6 to TRBJ2-3; a possible D gene is TRBD2 (5 bases). The CDR3 contains 15 residues. Germline values: CDR1 MNHNY, CDR2 SVGAGI (reference sequence). Trimming left V 8 bases short and J 4 bases short, with 19 bases between. The CDR3 sequence is CASGLLEGKPDTQYF. The CDR3 DNA follows: TGTGCCAGCGGATTACTAGAGGGTAAACCAGATACGCAGTATTTT.

This clonotype was observed many times. This rearrangement joins TRBV10-2 to TRBJ2-1, with D perhaps TRBD2 (6 bases). V was clipped by 6 bases and J by 6 bases, with 18 bases between them. CDR1 is WSHSY and CDR2 is SAAADI in the germline V gene. The CDR3 contains 15 residues. The CDR3 sequence: CASRAGTLGANEQFF. The DNA for the CDR3 is TGCGCCAGCAGAGCCGGGACTCTCGGGGCCAATGAGCAGTTCTTC.

The chain is built from TRBV7-2 and TRBJ2-3, with D hard to call. V was cut by 5 bases and J by 4 bases, with 13 bases left in between. Per germline, CDR1 SGHTA and CDR2 FQGNSA. The CDR3 covers 14 residues. The CDR3 nucleotides read TGTGCCAGCAGCCATGGCCGGACCGCAGATACGCAGTATTTT. Amino acids: CASSHGRTADTQYF.

The chain recombines TRBV7-3 with TRBJ2-1; a possible D gene is TRBD1 (6 bases). With 5 bases removed from V and 5 bases from J, the gap between germline ends came to 16 bases. The CDR3 totals 15 residues. Per germline, CDR1 SGHTA and CDR2 FQGTGA. The CDR3 nucleotides are TGTGCCAGCAGCATACAGGGCCTACCACACAATGAGCAGTTCTTC. Its translation: CASSIQGLPHNEQFF.

This clonotype has more than one count but fewer than ten. The rearrangement links TRBV12-3 or TRBV12-4 to TRBJ1-5, with no clear D. The CDR3 sequence is 15 residues long. Trimming left V 3 bases short and J 2 bases short, with 11 bases between. The CDR3, as DNA: TGTGCCAGCAGTTTTGTTGGAAGTGGCAATCAGCCCCAGCATTTT. Amino acids: CASSFVGSGNQPQHF.

This clonotype was detected ten times or more. J is TRBJ2-7 and V is TRBV5-1, with D unclear. Germline loops: CDR1 SGHRS, CDR2 YFSETQ. The CDR3 runs to 13 residues. V was trimmed by 0 bases and J by 4 bases, leaving 8 bases between them. The CDR3 DNA is TGCGCCAGCAGCTTGGCCGGAATTTACGAGCAGTACTTC. As protein: CASSLAGIYEQYF.

The table lists this clonotype with many counts. The V call is TRBV7-8, the J call TRBJ2-7, with TRBD2 as a possible D gene (6 bases). The CDR3 spans 15 residues. Between the trimmed V and J ends, which lost 5 bases and 0 bases, there was a span of 14 bases. Germline V gives CDR1 SGHVS, CDR2 FQNEAQ. DNA for the CDR3: TGTGCCAGCAGCCCCGAGGGGAGGAGCTCCTACGAGCAGTACTTC. It encodes CASSPEGRSSYEQYF.

This clonotype was observed a few times. The chain is built from TRBV4-3 and TRBJ2-3; the D call may be TRBD1 or TRBD2 (5 bases each). The CDR3 loop spans 13 amino acids. Between the trimmed V and J ends, which lost 3 bases and 5 bases, there was a span of 9 bases. Germline assignment: CDR1 LGHNA and CDR2 YSLEER. Here the CDR3 reads CASSHGAVDTQYF. DNA for the CDR3: TGCGCCAGCAGCCACGGGGCGGTAGATACGCAGTATTTT.

This clonotype was detected a few times. The chain recombines TRBV29-1 with TRBJ2-1; 13 nucleotides line up with TRBD2. Germline V CDR1 and CDR2: SQVTM, ANQGSEA. The CDR3 runs 15 residues. The V segment lost 1 base and the J segment 7 bases; nucleotides outside the gene matches: 4. The CDR3 region is CSVEGTSGRKNEQFF. In nucleotides, the CDR3 is TGCAGCGTTGAAGGGACTAGCGGGAGAAAGAATGAGCAGTTCTTC.

V is TRBV3-1 and J is TRBJ2-5, with 11 bases matching TRBD2. The V gene's germline CDR1 is LGHDT and CDR2 YNNKEL (reference sequence). Trimming removed 4 bases from V and 0 bases from J; junction bases left unmatched: 1. The CDR3 runs to 15 residues. The CDR3 region is CASSLTSGDQETQYF. The CDR3 region has the DNA TGTGCCAGCAGCCTGACTAGCGGGGACCAAGAGACCCAGTACTTC.

The rearrangement joins TRBV11-2 to TRBJ2-1; TRBD2 aligns across 11 bases. Trimming removed 3 bases from V and 4 bases from J; junction bases left unmatched: 5. In germline, CDR1 is SGHAT, CDR2 FQNNGV. The CDR3 extends over 16 amino acids. The chain's CDR3 is CASSFFTSGSYNEQFF. The DNA of the CDR3 is TGTGCCAGCAGCTTTTTTACTAGCGGGAGTTACAATGAGCAGTTCTTC. Filled out from reference TRBV11-2 and TRBJ2-1, the complete variable domain reads EAGVAQSPRYKIIEKRQSVAFWCNPISGHATLYWYQQILGQGPKLLIQFQNNGVVDDSQLPKDRFSAERLKGVDSTLKIQPAKLEDSAVYLCASSFFTSGSYNEQFFGPGTRLTVL.

This clonotype occurred many times. This chain links TRBV6-5 with TRBJ2-3; 8 positions match TRBD1. The germline gives CDR1 MNHEY, CDR2 SVGAGI. V shed 5 bases, J shed 0 bases, and the junction held 7 bases outside the gene matches. The CDR3 is 16 residues long. CDR3 nucleotides: TGTGCCAGCAGTCGGGACAGGACCCCTAGCACAGATACGCAGTATTTT. It is translated as CASSRDRTPSTDTQYF.